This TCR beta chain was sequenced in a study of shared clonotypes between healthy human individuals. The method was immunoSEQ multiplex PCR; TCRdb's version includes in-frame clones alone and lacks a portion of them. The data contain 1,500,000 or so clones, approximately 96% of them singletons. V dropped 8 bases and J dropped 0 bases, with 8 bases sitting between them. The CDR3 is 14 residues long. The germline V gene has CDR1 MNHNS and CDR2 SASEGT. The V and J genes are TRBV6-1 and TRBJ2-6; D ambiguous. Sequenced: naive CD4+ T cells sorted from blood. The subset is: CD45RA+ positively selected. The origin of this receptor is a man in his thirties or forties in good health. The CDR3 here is CASRTSSGANVLTF. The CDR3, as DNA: TGTGCCAGCCGGACGAGCTCTGGGGCCAACGTCCTGACTTTC.